The TCR beta chain described here comes from a study of cytomegalovirus exposure and HLA in healthy donors. Germline-derived CDR1 and CDR2 are SGHAT and FQNNGV. V lost 0 bases, J lost 2 bases, and 9 bases lay in between. The length of the CDR3 is 15 residues. Primers for the PCR totalled 60 Vbeta and 13 Jbeta. Clones were sequenced by immunoSEQ multiplex PCR, and TCRdb holds only the in-frame ones, with some missing. This table has under 200,000 clones, approximately 82% appearing once. The chain combines TRBV11-2 with TRBJ2-3; no clear D gene. Material for sequencing was PBMCs. This clonotype was obtained from a middle-aged woman in good health and CMV-seropositive. CDR3 protein: CASSLDTVTTDTQYF. CDR3 DNA: TGTGCCAGCAGCTTAGACACGGTTACCACAGATACGCAGTATTTT.